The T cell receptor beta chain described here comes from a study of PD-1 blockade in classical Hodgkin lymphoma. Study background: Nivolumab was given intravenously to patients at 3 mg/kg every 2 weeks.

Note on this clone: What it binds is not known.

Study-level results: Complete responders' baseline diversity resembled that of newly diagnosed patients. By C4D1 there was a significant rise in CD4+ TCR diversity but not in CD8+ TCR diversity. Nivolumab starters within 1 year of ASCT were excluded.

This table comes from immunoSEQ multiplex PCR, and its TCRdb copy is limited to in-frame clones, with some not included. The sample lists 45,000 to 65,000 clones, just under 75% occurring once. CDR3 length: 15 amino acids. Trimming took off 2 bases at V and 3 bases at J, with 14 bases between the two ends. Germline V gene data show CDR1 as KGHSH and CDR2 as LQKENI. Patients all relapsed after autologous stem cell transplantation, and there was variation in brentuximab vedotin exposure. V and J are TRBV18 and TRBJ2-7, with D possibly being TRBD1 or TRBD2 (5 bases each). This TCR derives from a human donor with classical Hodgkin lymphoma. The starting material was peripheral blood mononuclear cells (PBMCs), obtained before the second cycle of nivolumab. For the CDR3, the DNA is TGTGCCAGCTCACCAGCAAATGGGGGAATCTACGAGCAGTACTTC. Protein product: CASSPANGGIYEQYF.